The text below deals with one T cell receptor beta chain. The CDR3 sequence is 16 residues long. V was trimmed by 2 bases and J by 4 bases, leaving 15 bases between them. From germline, CDR1 is SGHRS and CDR2 YFSETQ. The record originates from a study of blood T cell repertoires in COVID-19. At the level of the study: The United States, Italy and Spain provided the acute and convalescent COVID-19 samples. Nucleic acid was either cDNA or gDNA, and it came from T cells, B-cell-depleted T cells, or PBMCs.

Seattle-derived patients entered the study during active infection and were followed longitudinally. Study processing details: Using reference gene primer amplification, nucleated cell counts were estimated. TCRdb keeps only in-frame clones here, not all; method: immunoSEQ multiplex PCR. Clone size and the V and J calls come from that table; the DNA yielded D and trimming. In the table there are over 250,000 clones, approximately 90% of which are singletons. V usage is TRBV5-1 and J usage is TRBJ1-4; D not certain. The material sequenced was peripheral blood. The sequence came from a woman between 50 and 59 years old with COVID-19, enrolled during active disease. The CDR3 loop reads CASSFTTAPFNEKLFF. The CDR3 DNA follows: TGCGCCAGCAGCTTTACCACAGCACCCTTTAATGAAAAACTGTTTTTT.